This TCR beta chain derives from a study of beta chain features in type 1 diabetes. Points from the study as a whole: Researchers report that Type 1 diabetes patients had moderately but significantly shorter TCRB CDR3s across all four CD4+ subsets.

As regards this clone: What it binds is unknown.

The CDR3 runs to 16 residues. V was pared by 8 bases and J by 0 bases, with 14 bases between. Per germline, CDR1 SGHAT and CDR2 FQNNGV. All of the isolated RNA was reverse transcribed, so expressed TCRB transcripts were sequenced. Produced via immunoSEQ multiplex PCR; TCRdb's table is partial and in-frame only. Of about 250,000 clones listed, roughly 10% were seen once; the top ten hold around 0.017%. This receptor was taken from a young man with type 1 diabetes. V usage is TRBV11-2 and J usage is TRBJ2-6; D possibly corresponds to TRBD2 (5 bases). The sequenced material came from naive CD4+ T cells from blood. The CDR3 DNA reads TGTGCCAGCCCGGGGATCTTGTCCTCTGGGGCCAACGTCCTGACTTTC. Amino acids: CASPGILSSGANVLTF.